These T cell receptor beta chains were read from a single sample in a study of PD-1 blockade in classical Hodgkin lymphoma. Some clones are missing from TCRdb's copy, which holds only in-frame ones; the method was immunoSEQ multiplex PCR. The sample includes 17,000 or so clones, over 70% seen only once; the top ten take roughly 4.4%. Sequenced here: peripheral blood mononuclear cells (PBMCs), sampled at baseline. The receptors derive from a human donor with classical Hodgkin lymphoma. Each CDR3 is given with its conserved first and last residue. The order of the fields is V gene, clone size, D gene, J gene, CDR3 protein, CDR3 DNA. The D gene is left open where the match is weak. Clone sizes are given selectively: once, few, many, or a class where the clone is expanded.

TRBV4-3	.	TRBD2	TRBJ2-2	CASSQVGLPNTGELFF	TGCGCCAGCAGCCAAGTGGGACTACCTAACACCGGGGAGCTGTTTTTT
TRBV4-2	few	TRBD1	TRBJ2-7	CASRIDRDGYEQYF	TGTGCCAGCAGGATAGACAGGGATGGCTACGAGCAGTACTTC
TRBV6-5	few	TRBD2	TRBJ2-1	CASSYIGGRDYNEQFF	TGTGCCAGCAGTTACATAGGCGGGAGAGACTACAATGAGCAGTTCTTC
TRBV7-3	.	.	TRBJ2-5	CASSPSVLETQYF	TGTGCCAGCAGCCCTAGCGTTCTAGAGACCCAGTACTTC
TRBV4-1	few	.	TRBJ2-2	CASRMIDGNTGELFF	TGCGCCAGCAGGATGATAGACGGGAACACCGGGGAGCTGTTTTTT
TRBV7-8	.	TRBD1	TRBJ2-7	CASSPDRMHAEKYF	TGTGCCAGCAGCCCGGACAGGATGCATGCTGAGAAGTACTTC
TRBV18	once	TRBD2	TRBJ2-1	CASSPTSGTYNEQFF	TGTGCCAGCTCACCGACTAGCGGGACCTACAATGAGCAGTTCTTC
TRBV7-2	.	.	TRBJ2-7	CASSSRQLIYEQYF	TGTGCCAGCAGCAGCCGGCAGCTAATCTACGAGCAGTACTTC
TRBV15	.	.	TRBJ2-7	CATSRERNPSYEQYF	TGTGCCACCAGCAGAGAAAGGAATCCCTCCTACGAGCAGTACTTC
TRBV7-7	.	TRBD1	TRBJ1-6	CASSLRDRDLGSPLHF	TGTGCTAGCAGCTTAAGGGACAGGGATTTGGGTTCACCCCTCCACTTT
TRBV11-2	.	.	TRBJ2-7	CASSLVAASSYEQYF	TGTGCCAGCAGCTTAGTTGCAGCTAGCTCCTACGAGCAGTACTTC
TRBV29-1	.	.	TRBJ2-3	CSVEDLWSTDTQYF	TGCAGCGTTGAAGATCTTTGGTCGACGGATACGCAGTATTTT
TRBV6-5	.	TRBD1	TRBJ1-2	CASRDRTGVDGYTF	TGTGCCAGCAGAGACAGGACAGGGGTGGATGGCTACACCTTC
TRBV7-9	.	TRBD1	TRBJ2-5	CASSFPGTGGETQYF	TGTGCCAGCAGCTTCCCTGGGACAGGGGGTGAGACCCAGTACTTC
TRBV15	few	.	TRBJ1-1	CATSRKGVAVLGAFF	TGTGCCACCAGCAGAAAAGGGGTGGCCGTGTTAGGAGCTTTCTTT
TRBV7-3	.	TRBD2	TRBJ2-1	CASSPRAGGSSEQFF	TGTGCCAGCAGCCCTCGAGCGGGAGGTTCTAGTGAGCAGTTCTTC
TRBV7-2	.	.	TRBJ1-2	CASSPGEGGYTF	TGTGCCAGCAGCCCAGGGGAGGGTGGCTACACCTTC
TRBV4-3	.	TRBD1	TRBJ1-2	CASSQDGQGARGYTF	TGCGCCAGCAGCCAAGATGGACAGGGGGCGCGGGGCTACACCTTC
TRBV2	.	TRBD1	TRBJ1-6	CASSGQGGTLGSPLHF	TGTGCCAGCTCTGGGCAGGGGGGGACCCTCGGTTCACCCCTCCACTTT
TRBV2	.	.	TRBJ1-1	CASGPPTEAFF	TGTGCCAGCGGGCCGCCCACTGAAGCTTTCTTT
TRBV6-5	.	TRBD1	TRBJ2-3	CASSYSRGLDTQYF	TGTGCCAGCAGTTATTCCAGGGGGCTGGATACGCAGTATTTT
TRBV27	.	.	TRBJ1-1	CASTRSTGQNTEAFF	TGTGCCAGCACCCGGTCGACGGGTCAGAACACTGAAGCTTTCTTT
TRBV21-1	.	.	TRBJ2-2	CASSKGLAGCPNTGELFF	TGTGCCAGCAGCAAAGGACTAGCGGGGTGCCCGAACACCGGGGAGCTGTTTTTT
TRBV30	.	.	TRBJ2-6	CAWSQSPQPLLTF	TGTGCCTGGAGCCAAAGCCCCCAACCCCTCCTGACTTTC
TRBV5-1	once	.	TRBJ2-7	CASSPGQRYEQYF	TGCGCCAGCAGCCCGGGACAACGCTACGAGCAGTACTTC
TRBV4-1	few	.	TRBJ2-7	CASSQDSRYEQYF	TGCGCCAGCAGCCAAGATAGTAGGTACGAGCAGTACTTC
TRBV18	.	.	TRBJ2-7	CASSPRGTTYYEQYF	TGTGCCAGCTCGCCCCGAGGGACAACTTACTACGAGCAGTACTTC
TRBV7-3	.	.	TRBJ2-7	CASALGSGSYEQYF	TGTGCCAGCGCACTAGGTTCAGGGTCCTACGAGCAGTACTTC
TRBV28	.	.	TRBJ2-1	CASRADYTKNEQFF	TGTGCCAGCAGGGCAGACTACACGAAGAATGAGCAGTTCTTC
TRBV5-3	.	TRBD1	TRBJ1-1	CARSARAQGALGTEAFF	TGTGCCAGAAGCGCGAGGGCACAGGGGGCCCTTGGAACTGAAGCTTTCTTT
TRBV2	.	.	TRBJ1-1	CASSELGPVSVTFF	TGTGCCAGCAGTGAACTTGGACCCGTAAGTGTGACTTTCTTT
TRBV19	.	.	TRBJ1-1	CASIHFMNTEAFF	TGTGCCAGTATCCACTTCATGAACACTGAAGCTTTCTTT
TRBV6-1	.	.	TRBJ2-7	CASSSSGEQYF	TGTGCCAGCAGTAGCAGCGGCGAGCAGTACTTC
TRBV4-2	few	.	TRBJ1-1	CASSQGHEAFF	TGTGCCAGCAGCCAAGGACACGAAGCTTTCTTT
TRBV28	.	TRBD2	TRBJ2-1	CASSRGLAGPSSYNEQFF	TGTGCCAGCAGCCGCGGACTAGCGGGGCCAAGCTCCTACAATGAGCAGTTCTTC
TRBV7-6	.	.	TRBJ1-1	CASSLAGGPGTEAFF	TGTGCCAGCAGCTTAGCGGGGGGCCCAGGAACTGAAGCTTTCTTT
TRBV2	.	.	TRBJ2-3	CASSADSTDTQYF	TGTGCCAGCAGTGCTGACAGCACAGATACGCAGTATTTT
TRBV5-1	few	.	TRBJ2-7	CASSLGWTGNEQYF	TGCGCCAGCAGCTTGGGCTGGACGGGCAACGAGCAGTACTTC
TRBV2	.	.	TRBJ2-2	CASSDLGGELFF	TGTGCCAGCAGTGATTTGGGCGGGGAGCTGTTTTTT
TRBV15	once	.	TRBJ2-3	CATSRERASTDTQYF	TGTGCCACCAGCAGGGAGCGGGCTAGCACAGATACGCAGTATTTT
TRBV29-1	.	.	TRBJ1-4	CSVRWAATNEKLFF	TGCAGCGTTAGGTGGGCAGCAACTAATGAAAAACTGTTTTTT
TRBV27	.	TRBD1	TRBJ1-1	CASRRQGPSRAFF	TGTGCCAGCAGACGACAGGGGCCCTCGAGAGCTTTCTTT
TRBV12-5	.	.	TRBJ2-2	CASAPPSTGELFF	TGTGCTAGTGCCCCCCCGAGCACCGGGGAGCTGTTTTTT
TRBV11-2	.	.	TRBJ2-1	CASSSGSRSSYNEQFF	TGTGCCAGCAGCTCAGGGTCCCGGAGCTCCTACAATGAGCAGTTCTTC
TRBV30	.	.	TRBJ1-1	CAWSHIGSNTEAFF	TGTGCCTGGAGTCACATAGGGTCGAACACTGAAGCTTTCTTT
TRBV10-3	few	.	TRBJ1-5	CAISEGGGNQPQHF	TGTGCCATCAGTGAGGGAGGGGGCAATCAGCCCCAGCATTTT
TRBV2	.	.	TRBJ1-3	CASSELGGHRGNTIYF	TGTGCCAGCAGTGAACTGGGGGGGCACCGTGGAAACACCATATATTTT
TRBV5-5	.	TRBD1	TRBJ1-5	CASSWGTGVSNQPQHF	TGTGCCAGCAGCTGGGGGACAGGGGTTAGCAATCAGCCCCAGCATTTT
TRBV5-1	.	.	TRBJ1-1	CASSLGQPNTEAFF	TGCGCCAGCAGCTTGGGACAGCCGAACACTGAAGCTTTCTTT
TRBV19	few	.	TRBJ2-2	CASSIAGNTGELFF	TGTGCCAGTAGTATAGCAGGGAACACCGGGGAGCTGTTTTTT
TRBV28	medium-sized	.	TRBJ1-4	CASSPRGLGNEKLFF	TGTGCCAGCAGTCCACGGGGGCTGGGTAATGAAAAACTGTTTTTT
TRBV5-6	.	.	TRBJ2-3	CASSLPRDTDTQYF	TGTGCCAGCAGCCTCCCAAGGGACACAGATACGCAGTATTTT
TRBV5-6	.	.	TRBJ1-2	CAAGAQGLYGYTF	TGTGCCGCAGGAGCGCAGGGACTCTATGGCTACACCTTC
TRBV18	.	.	TRBJ2-7	CASSPQGNYEQYF	TGTGCCAGCTCACCTCAGGGGAACTACGAGCAGTACTTC
TRBV19	.	TRBD2	TRBJ2-5	CASSSSGAQETQYF	TGTGCCAGTAGTAGCAGCGGGGCCCAAGAGACCCAGTACTTC